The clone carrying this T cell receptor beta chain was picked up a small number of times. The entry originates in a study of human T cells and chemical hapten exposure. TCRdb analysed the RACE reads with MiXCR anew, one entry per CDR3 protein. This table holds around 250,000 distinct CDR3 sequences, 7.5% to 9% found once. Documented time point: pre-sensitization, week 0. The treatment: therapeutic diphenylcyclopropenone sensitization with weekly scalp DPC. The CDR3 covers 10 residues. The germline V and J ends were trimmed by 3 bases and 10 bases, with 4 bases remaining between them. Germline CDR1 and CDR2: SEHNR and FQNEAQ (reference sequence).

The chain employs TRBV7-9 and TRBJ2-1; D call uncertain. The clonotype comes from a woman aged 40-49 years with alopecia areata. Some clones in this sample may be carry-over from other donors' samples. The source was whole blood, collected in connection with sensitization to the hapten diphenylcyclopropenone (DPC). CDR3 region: CASSFTEQFF. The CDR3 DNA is TGTGCCAGCAGCTTTACCGAGCAGTTCTTC.